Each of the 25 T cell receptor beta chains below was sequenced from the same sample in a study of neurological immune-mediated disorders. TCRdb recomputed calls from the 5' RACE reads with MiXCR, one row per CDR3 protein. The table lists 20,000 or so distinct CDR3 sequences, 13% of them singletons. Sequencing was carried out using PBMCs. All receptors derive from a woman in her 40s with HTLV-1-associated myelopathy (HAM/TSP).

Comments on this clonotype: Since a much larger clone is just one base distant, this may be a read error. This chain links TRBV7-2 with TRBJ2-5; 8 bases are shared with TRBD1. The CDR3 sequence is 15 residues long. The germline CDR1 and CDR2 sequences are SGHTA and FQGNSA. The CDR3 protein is CASSADRALQETKYF. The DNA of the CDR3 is TGTGCCAGCAGCGCGGACAGGGCCCTCCAAGAGACCAAGTACTTC.

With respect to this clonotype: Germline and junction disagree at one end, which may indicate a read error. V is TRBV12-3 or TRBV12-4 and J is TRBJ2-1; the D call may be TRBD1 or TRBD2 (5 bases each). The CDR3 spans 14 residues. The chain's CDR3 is CSSSRSGGAFEQFF. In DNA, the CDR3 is TGTTCCAGCTCAAGGAGCGGTGGGGCCTTTGAGCAGTTCTTC.

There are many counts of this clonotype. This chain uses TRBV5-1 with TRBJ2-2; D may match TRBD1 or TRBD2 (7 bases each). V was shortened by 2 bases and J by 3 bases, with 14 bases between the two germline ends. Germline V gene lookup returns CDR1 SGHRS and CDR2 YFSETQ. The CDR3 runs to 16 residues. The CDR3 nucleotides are TGCGCCAGCAGCTTTACGACAGGGAGGGACACCGGGGAGCTGTTTTTT. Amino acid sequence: CASSFTTGRDTGELFF.

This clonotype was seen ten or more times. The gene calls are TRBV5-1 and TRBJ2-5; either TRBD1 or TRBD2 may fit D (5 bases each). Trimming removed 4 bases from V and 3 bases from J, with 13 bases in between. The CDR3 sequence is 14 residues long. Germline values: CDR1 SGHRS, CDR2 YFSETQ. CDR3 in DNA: TGCGCCAGCAGCCCCGGGACCACGAAAGAGACCCAGTACTTC. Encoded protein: CASSPGTTKETQYF.

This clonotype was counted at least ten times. This chain's CDR3 is CASSKVSVSSGANVLTF. The CDR3 coding sequence is TGTGCCAGCAGCAAAGTTAGCGTAAGCTCTGGGGCCAACGTCCTGACTTTC. The V gene is TRBV21-1, the J gene TRBJ2-6; the table's D gene call, TRBD2, was not cross checked with the DNA. TRBV21-1 is termed a pseudogene. CDR3 size: 17 residues.

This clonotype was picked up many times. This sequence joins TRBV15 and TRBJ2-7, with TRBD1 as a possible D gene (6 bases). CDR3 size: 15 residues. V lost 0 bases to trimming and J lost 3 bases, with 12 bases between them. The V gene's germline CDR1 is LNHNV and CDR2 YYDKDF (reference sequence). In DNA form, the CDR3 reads TGTGCCACCAGCAGAGATCATGCGACAGGCTACGAGCAGTACTTC. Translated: CATSRDHATGYEQYF. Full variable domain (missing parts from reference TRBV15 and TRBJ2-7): DAMVIQNPRYQVTQFGKPVTLSCSQTLNHNVMYWYQQKSSQAPKLLFHYYDKDFNNEADTPDNFQSRRPNTSFCFLDIRSPGLGDTAMYLCATSRDHATGYEQYFGPGTRLTVT.

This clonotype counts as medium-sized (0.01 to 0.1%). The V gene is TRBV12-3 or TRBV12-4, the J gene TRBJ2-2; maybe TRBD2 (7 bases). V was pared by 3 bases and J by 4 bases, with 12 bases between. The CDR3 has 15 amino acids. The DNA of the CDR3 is TGTGCCAGCAGTTTGGGGGGGGGGCCCACCGGGGAGCTGTTTTTT. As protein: CASSLGGGPTGELFF.

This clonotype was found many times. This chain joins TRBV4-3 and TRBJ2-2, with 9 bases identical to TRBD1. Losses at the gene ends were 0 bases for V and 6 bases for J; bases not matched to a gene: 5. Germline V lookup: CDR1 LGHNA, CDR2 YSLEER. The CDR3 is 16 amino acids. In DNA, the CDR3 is TGCGCCAGCAGCCAAGATCTTTGGACAGGGGCCGGGGAGCTGTTTTTT. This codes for CASSQDLWTGAGELFF.

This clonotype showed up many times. The CDR3 DNA reads as TGCAGCGCCAGGGTAGCGGGAGCAGAGACCCAGTACTTC. Translated: CSARVAGAETQYF. The chain uses TRBV29-1 and TRBJ2-5; 9 positions agree with TRBD2. V was pared by 7 bases and J by 4 bases, with 7 bases of the junction left unmatched. CDR3 length equals 13 residues. Germline CDR1 reads SQVTM; CDR2 reads ANQGSEA.

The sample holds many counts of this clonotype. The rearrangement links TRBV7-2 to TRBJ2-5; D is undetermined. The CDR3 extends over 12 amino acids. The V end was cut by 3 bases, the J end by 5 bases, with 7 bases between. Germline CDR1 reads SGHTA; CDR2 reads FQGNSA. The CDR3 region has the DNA TGTGCCAGCAGCTTGTACGGGGAGACCCAGTACTTC. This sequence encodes CASSLYGETQYF.

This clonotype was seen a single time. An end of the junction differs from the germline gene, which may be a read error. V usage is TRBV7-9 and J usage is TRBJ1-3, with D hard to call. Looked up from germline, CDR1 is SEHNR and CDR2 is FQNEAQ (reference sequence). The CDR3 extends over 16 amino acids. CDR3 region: CAISLVPARSGNTIYF. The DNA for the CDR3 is TGTGCCATCAGCTTAGTGCCGGCCCGCTCTGGAAACACCATATATTTT.

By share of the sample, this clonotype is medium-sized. CDR3 loop: CATSDLAGGSDTQYF. CDR3 in DNA: TGTGCCACCAGTGATTTGGCGGGGGGGTCAGATACGCAGTATTTT. The chain uses TRBV24-1 and TRBJ2-3; 9 positions agree with TRBD2. After removal of 0 bases from V and 4 bases from J, the junction contained 1 base not matched to a gene. Per the germline V gene, CDR1 is KGHDR and CDR2 is SFDVKD. This CDR3 contains 15 residues.

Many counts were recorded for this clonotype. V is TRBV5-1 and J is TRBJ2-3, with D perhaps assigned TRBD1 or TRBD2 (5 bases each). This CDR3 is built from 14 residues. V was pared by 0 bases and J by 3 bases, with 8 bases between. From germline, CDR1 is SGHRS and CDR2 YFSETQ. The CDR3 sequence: CASSLGGKTDTQYF. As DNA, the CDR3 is TGCGCCAGCAGCTTGGGGGGGAAGACAGATACGCAGTATTTT.

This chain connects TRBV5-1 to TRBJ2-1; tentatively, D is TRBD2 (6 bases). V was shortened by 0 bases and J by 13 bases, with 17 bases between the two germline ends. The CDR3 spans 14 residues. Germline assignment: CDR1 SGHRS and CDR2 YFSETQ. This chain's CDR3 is CASSLGLVGGEQFF. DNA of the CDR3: TGCGCCAGCAGCTTGGGACTAGTGGGGGGTGAACAGTTCTTC.

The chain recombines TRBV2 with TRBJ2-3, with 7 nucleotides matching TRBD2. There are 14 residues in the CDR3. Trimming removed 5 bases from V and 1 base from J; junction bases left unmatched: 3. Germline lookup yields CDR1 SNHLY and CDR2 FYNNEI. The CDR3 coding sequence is TGTGCCAGCAGTATCCGGGGGGGCACAGATACGCAGTATTTT. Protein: CASSIRGGTDTQYF.

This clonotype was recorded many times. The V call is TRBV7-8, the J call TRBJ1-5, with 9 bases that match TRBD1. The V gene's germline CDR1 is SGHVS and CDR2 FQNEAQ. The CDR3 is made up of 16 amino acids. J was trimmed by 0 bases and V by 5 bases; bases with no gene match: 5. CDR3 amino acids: CASSQTGGNSNQPQHF. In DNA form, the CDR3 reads TGTGCCAGCAGCCAAACAGGGGGCAATAGCAATCAGCCCCAGCATTTT.

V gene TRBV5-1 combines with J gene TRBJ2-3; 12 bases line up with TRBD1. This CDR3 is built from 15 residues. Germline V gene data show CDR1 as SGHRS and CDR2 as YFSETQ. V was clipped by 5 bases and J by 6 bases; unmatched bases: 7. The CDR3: CASRFSGTGGDTQYF. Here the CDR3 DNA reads TGCGCCAGCAGATTTTCCGGGACAGGGGGCGATACGCAGTATTTT.

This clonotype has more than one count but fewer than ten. CDR3 amino acids: CASRWGATDTQYF. CDR3 DNA: TGTGCCAGTAGGTGGGGAGCAACAGATACGCAGTATTTT. The chain is built from TRBV19 and TRBJ2-3, with D possibly TRBD2 on 5 matching bases. Germline assignment: CDR1 LNHDA and CDR2 SQIVND (reference sequence). The germline V and J ends were trimmed by 6 bases and 3 bases, with 10 bases remaining between them. The CDR3 consists of 13 residues.

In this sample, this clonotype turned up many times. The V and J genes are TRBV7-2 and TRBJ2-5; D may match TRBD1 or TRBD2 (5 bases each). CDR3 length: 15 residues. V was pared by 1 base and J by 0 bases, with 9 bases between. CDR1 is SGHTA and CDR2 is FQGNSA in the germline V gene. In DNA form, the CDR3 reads TGTGCCAGCAGCTTAGGGGGGACGTACCAAGAGACCCAGTACTTC. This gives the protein CASSLGGTYQETQYF.

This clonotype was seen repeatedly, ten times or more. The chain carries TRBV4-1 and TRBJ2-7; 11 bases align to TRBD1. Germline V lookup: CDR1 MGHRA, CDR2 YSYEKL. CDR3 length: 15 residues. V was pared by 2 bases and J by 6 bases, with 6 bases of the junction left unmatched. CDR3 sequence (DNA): TGCGCCAGCAGCCAAAACCCGGGGACAGGGGGCGAGCAGTACTTC. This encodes CASSQNPGTGGEQYF.

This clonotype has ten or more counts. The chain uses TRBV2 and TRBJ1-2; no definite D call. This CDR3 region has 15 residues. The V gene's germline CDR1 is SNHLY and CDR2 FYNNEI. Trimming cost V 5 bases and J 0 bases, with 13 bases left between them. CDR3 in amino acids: CASSPLRATNYGYTF. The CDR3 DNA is TGTGCCAGCAGTCCCCTAAGGGCGACTAACTATGGCTACACCTTC.

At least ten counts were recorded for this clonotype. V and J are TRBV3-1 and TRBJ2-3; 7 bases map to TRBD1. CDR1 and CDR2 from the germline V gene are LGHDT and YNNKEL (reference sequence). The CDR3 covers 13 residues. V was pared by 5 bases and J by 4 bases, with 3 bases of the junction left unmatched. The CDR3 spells CASSKQGSDTQYF. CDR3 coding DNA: TGTGCCAGCAGCAAACAGGGGTCAGATACGCAGTATTTT.

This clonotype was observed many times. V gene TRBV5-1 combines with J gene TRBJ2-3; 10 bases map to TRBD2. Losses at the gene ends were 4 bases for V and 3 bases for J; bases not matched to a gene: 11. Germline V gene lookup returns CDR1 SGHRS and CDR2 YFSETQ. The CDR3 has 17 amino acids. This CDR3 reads CASSREAGLAATDTQYF. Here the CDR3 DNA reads TGCGCCAGCAGCAGGGAGGCCGGACTAGCGGCAACAGATACGCAGTATTTT.

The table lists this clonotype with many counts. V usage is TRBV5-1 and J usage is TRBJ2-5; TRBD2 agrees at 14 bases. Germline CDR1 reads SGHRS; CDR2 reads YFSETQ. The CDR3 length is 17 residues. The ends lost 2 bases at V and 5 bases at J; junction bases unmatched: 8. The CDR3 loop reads CASSLGLAGGLRETQYF. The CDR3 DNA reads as TGCGCCAGCAGCTTAGGACTAGCGGGGGGCCTAAGGGAGACCCAGTACTTC.

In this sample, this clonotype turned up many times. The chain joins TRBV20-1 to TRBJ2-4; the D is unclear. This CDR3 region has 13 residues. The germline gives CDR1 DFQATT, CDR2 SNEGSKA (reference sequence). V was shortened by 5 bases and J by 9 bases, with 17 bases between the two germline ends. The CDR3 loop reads CSAQVVPSRIQYF. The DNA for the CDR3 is TGCAGTGCTCAAGTGGTTCCCAGTCGCATTCAGTACTTC.